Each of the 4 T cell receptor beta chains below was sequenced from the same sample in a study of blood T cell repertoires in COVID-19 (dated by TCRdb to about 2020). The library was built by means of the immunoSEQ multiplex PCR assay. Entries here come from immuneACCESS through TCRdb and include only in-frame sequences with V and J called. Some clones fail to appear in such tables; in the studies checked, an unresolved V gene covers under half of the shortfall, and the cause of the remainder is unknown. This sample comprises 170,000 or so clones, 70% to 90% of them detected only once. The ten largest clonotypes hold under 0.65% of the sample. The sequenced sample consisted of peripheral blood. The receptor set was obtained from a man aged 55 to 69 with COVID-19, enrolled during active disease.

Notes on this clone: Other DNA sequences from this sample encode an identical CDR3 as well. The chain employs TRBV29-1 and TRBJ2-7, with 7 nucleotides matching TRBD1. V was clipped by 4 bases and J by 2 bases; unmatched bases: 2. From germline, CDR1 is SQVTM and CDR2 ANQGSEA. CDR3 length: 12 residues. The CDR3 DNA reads TGCAGCGTTGCTGGGACAGCCTACGAGCAGTACTTC. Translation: CSVAGTAYEQYF.

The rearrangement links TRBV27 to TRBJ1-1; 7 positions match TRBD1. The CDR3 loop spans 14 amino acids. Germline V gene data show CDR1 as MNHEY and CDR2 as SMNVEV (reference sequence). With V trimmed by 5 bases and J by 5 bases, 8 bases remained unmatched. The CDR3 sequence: CASSLTGSRTEAFF. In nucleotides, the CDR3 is TGTGCCAGCAGTCTGACAGGGAGTCGGACTGAAGCTTTCTTT.

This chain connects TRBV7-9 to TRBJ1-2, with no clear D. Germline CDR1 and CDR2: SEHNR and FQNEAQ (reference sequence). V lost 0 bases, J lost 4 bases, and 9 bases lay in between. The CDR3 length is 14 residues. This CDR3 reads CASSLAIAAYGYTF. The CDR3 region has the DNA TGTGCCAGCAGCTTAGCTATAGCCGCCTATGGCTACACCTTC.

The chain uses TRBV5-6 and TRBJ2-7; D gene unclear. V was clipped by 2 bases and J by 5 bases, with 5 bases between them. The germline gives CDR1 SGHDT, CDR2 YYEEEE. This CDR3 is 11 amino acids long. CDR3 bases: TGTGCCAGCAGCTTCAGCGACGAGCAGTACTTC. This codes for CASSFSDEQYF.